One and the same sample provided the 10 T cell receptor beta chains below, sequenced in a study of T cell changes during pregnancy in multiple sclerosis. Clones were read by immunoSEQ multiplex PCR, and TCRdb kept only the in-frame ones, dropping some. The sample yields some 40,000 clones, approximately 94% seen once. Sequenced material: peripheral blood, taken in the third trimester of pregnancy. Receptor source: a female donor with multiple sclerosis, enrolled in a pregnancy study.

The chain uses TRBV6-4 and TRBJ2-6; D is unresolved. The CDR3 has 16 amino acids. Between the trimmed V and J ends, which lost 0 bases and 4 bases, there was a span of 10 bases. CDR1 is MRHNA, CDR2 SNTAGT, per germline. The CDR3 reads CASSDSYSAGANVLTF. The CDR3 coding sequence is TGTGCCAGCAGTGACTCGTATAGTGCCGGGGCCAACGTCCTGACTTTC.

This clone has only one observation. The gene calls are TRBV5-1 and TRBJ2-1, with 7 nucleotides matching TRBD1. Germline V gene data show CDR1 as SGHRS and CDR2 as YFSETQ. J gave up 4 bases and V 1 base, and 2 bases lay outside the gene matches. The CDR3 is made up of 14 amino acids. The CDR3 DNA sequence: TGCGCCAGCAGCTTGACACAGGGGTACAATGAGCAGTTCTTC. It translates to CASSLTQGYNEQFF.

The V and J genes are TRBV6-1 and TRBJ1-1, with 7 bases that match TRBD1. V gave up 7 bases and J gave up 4 bases; unmatched junction bases: 12. CDR3 length: 15 residues. Germline values: CDR1 MNHNS, CDR2 SASEGT. For the CDR3, the DNA is TGTGCCAGCATAGGGAGACAGGGATGGGGCACTGAAGCTTTCTTT. It specifies CASIGRQGWGTEAFF.

V usage is TRBV5-1 and J usage is TRBJ2-2; 7 bases agree with TRBD2. The CDR3 runs to 15 residues. Looked up from germline, CDR1 is SGHRS and CDR2 is YFSETQ. Unmatched junction bases numbered 7, after V lost 0 bases and J lost 8 bases. The CDR3 region has the DNA TGCGCCAGCAGCTTGGCCCTAGCGGCGATTGGGGAGCTGTTTTTT. This codes for CASSLALAAIGELFF.

The V call is TRBV29-1, the J call TRBJ2-7; D is perhaps TRBD2 (6 bases). Trimming stripped 3 bases from V and 7 bases from J, with 10 bases between. CDR3 length equals 11 residues. CDR1 is SQVTM and CDR2 is ANQGSEA in the germline V gene. The CDR3 DNA reads TGCAGCGTTGAGTGGGGGGAAGAGCAGTACTTC. This codes for CSVEWGEEQYF.

The rearrangement links TRBV5-1 to TRBJ1-4; 12 bases are shared with TRBD1. V shed 4 bases, J shed 9 bases, and the junction held 7 bases outside the gene matches. Germline V lookup: CDR1 SGHRS, CDR2 YFSETQ. The CDR3 sequence is 15 residues long. Here the CDR3 DNA reads TGCGCCAGCAGCGAGGGACAGGGGGCGAGTAAAAAACTGTTTTTT. Amino acid sequence: CASSEGQGASKKLFF.

This chain uses TRBV7-2 with TRBJ1-2, with D perhaps TRBD1 (6 bases). This CDR3 is built from 17 residues. Germline CDR1 reads SGHTA; CDR2 reads FQGNSA. Trimming pared 0 bases from V and 5 bases from J, leaving 19 bases between. The CDR3 region has the DNA TGTGCCAGCAGCTTAGCCTCACTTTTGGGGGCTGGGTATGGCTACACCTTC. Encoded protein: CASSLASLLGAGYGYTF. Full variable domain (remainder filled in from reference TRBV7-2 and TRBJ1-2): GAGVSQSPSNKVTEKGKDVELRCDPISGHTALYWYRQSLGQGLEFLIYFQGNSAPDKSGLPSDRFSAERTGGSVSTLTIQRTQQEDSAVYLCASSLASLLGAGYGYTFGSGTRLTVV.

The V gene is TRBV7-9, the J gene TRBJ2-3, with D unclear. Germline V gene data show CDR1 as SEHNR and CDR2 as FQNEAQ (reference sequence). The ends were cut back, 3 bases at V and 0 bases at J, with 19 bases in the middle. The length of the CDR3 is 18 residues. The CDR3 region is CASSFTVEVASSTDTQYF. The CDR3 nucleotides are TGTGCCAGCAGCTTCACGGTCGAAGTAGCTTCTAGCACAGATACGCAGTATTTT.

The chain is built from TRBV9 and TRBJ2-1; no clear D. Looked up from germline, CDR1 is SGDLS and CDR2 is YYNGEE. This CDR3 comprises 15 residues. The ends were cut back, 2 bases at V and 0 bases at J, with 9 bases in the middle. This CDR3 reads CASSVIGASYNEQFF. Here the CDR3 DNA reads TGTGCCAGCAGCGTTATCGGTGCCTCCTACAATGAGCAGTTCTTC.

V gene TRBV5-1 combines with J gene TRBJ1-1; TRBD1 matches at 9 bases. The CDR3 consists of 14 residues. The V gene's germline CDR1 is SGHRS and CDR2 YFSETQ. V was clipped by 7 bases and J by 5 bases; unmatched bases: 9. The CDR3 reads CASGRTGDRTEAFF. CDR3 nucleotide sequence: TGCGCCAGCGGACGGACAGGGGATCGAACTGAAGCTTTCTTT.